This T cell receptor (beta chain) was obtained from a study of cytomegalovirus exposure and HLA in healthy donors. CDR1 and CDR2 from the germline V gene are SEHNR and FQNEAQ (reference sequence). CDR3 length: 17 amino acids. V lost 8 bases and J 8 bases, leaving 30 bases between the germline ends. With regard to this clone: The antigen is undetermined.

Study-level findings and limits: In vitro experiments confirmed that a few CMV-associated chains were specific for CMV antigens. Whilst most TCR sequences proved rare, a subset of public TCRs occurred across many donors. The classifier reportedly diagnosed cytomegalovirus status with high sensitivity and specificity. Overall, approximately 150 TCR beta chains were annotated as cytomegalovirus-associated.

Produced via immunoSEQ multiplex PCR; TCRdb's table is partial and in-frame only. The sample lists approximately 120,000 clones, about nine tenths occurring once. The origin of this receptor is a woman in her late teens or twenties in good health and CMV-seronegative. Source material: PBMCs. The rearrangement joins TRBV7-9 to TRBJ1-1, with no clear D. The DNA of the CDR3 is TGTGCCAGCTCCCCCCGATATCCGGGAGCCCGGGGAGAGGAAGCTTTCTTT. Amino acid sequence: CASSPRYPGARGEEAFF.